This T cell receptor beta chain is from a study of cytomegalovirus exposure and HLA in healthy donors. About the research overall: Clustering assigned about 76% of the approximately 370 genotyped donors to the Caucasian-associated ancestry cluster. Study conclusions and caveats: Most TCR beta V segments were productive about 90% or about 30% of the time in an earlier analysis. Analyses of presence/absence relied on an assumption of roughly uniform sequencing depth across donors. Follow-up analysis later connected one missense variant in DCLRE1C with trimming of TCR beta V- and J-genes.

Vbeta (60) and Jbeta (13) primers were used in the PCR. Clones were sequenced by immunoSEQ multiplex PCR, and TCRdb holds only the in-frame ones, with some missing. Here the sample spans 150,000 to 200,000 clones, roughly 74% being singletons. The CDR3 totals 14 residues. Trimming shortened V by 7 bases and J by 4 bases, and 17 bases separated the two germline ends. Looked up from germline, CDR1 is MDHEN and CDR2 is SYDVKM. Turning to this clone: What it binds is not known.

The chain combines TRBV28 with TRBJ2-7, with a weak D call TRBD2 (6 bases). Sequencing was done on a sample of PBMCs. This receptor was taken from a man in his late teens or twenties in good health and CMV-seropositive. CDR3 sequence reads: CASTNSGVRYEQYF. In DNA form, the CDR3 reads TGTGCCAGCACTAATTCGGGGGTTCGGTACGAGCAGTACTTC.